Listed below are T cell receptor beta chains from one sample, sequenced in a study of blood T cell repertoires in COVID-19. Measured with immunoSEQ multiplex PCR; TCRdb has only the in-frame clones, and not every one. This repertoire shows 55,000 to 75,000 clones, roughly 77% found once; its top ten account for 8% to 10%. The specimen was peripheral blood. The source is a human donor in a cohort sampled during active COVID-19. CDR3s include the opening cysteine and the closing phenylalanine or tryptophan. A D gene is named only where the DNA matches it firmly. Size tells how often a clone was seen (once, few, many) or the class of an expanded clone, and some rows leave it out.

>TRBV5-4|TRBD1|-|TRBJ2-1
TGTGCCAGCAGTTCCCCGACAGGGAATGGGGACAATGAGCAGTTCTTC
CASSSPTGNGDNEQFF
>TRBV7-9|TRBD1|-|TRBJ2-5
TGTGCCAGCAGCATAGGACAGGCCGGGATCTCTAGGGAGACCCAGTACTTC
CASSIGQAGISRETQYF
>TRBV10-3|-|few|TRBJ2-7
TGTGCCATCAGTGCTAGCCCGTCCTACGAGCAGTACTTC
CAISASPSYEQYF
>TRBV30|-|-|TRBJ2-6
TGTGCCTGGAGTAACGGTTATTCTGGGGCCAACGTCCTGACTTTC
CAWSNGYSGANVLTF
>TRBV7-3|-|-|TRBJ2-3
TGTGCCAGCAGCTTAGGGCGGGATAGAAGCACAGATACGCAGTATTTT
CASSLGRDRSTDTQYF
>TRBV6-5|TRBD1|few|TRBJ1-1
TGTGCCAGCAGACGTCCGACAGGGCGCGCCACTGAAGCTTTCTTT
CASRRPTGRATEAFF
>TRBV5-1|-|-|TRBJ1-1
TGCGCCAGCAGCCTCGGACAAATGAACACTGAAGCTTTCTTT
CASSLGQMNTEAFF
>TRBV9|TRBD2|-|TRBJ2-1
TGTGCCAGCAGCGTAGAGGGACTAGCGGGCTACAATGAGCAGTTCTTC
CASSVEGLAGYNEQFF
>TRBV6-2/TRBV6-3|-|-|TRBJ1-1
TGTGCCAGCAGCCTTCAGGGCTCCACTGAAGCTTTCTTT
CASSLQGSTEAFF
>TRBV4-2|TRBD2|-|TRBJ2-6
TGTGCCAGCAGCCAACTAGGACTAGCGGGTGTCTCTGGGGCCAACGTCCTGACTTTC
CASSQLGLAGVSGANVLTF
>TRBV7-3|TRBD2|-|TRBJ2-1
TGTGCCAGCAGCCCTAGCGGGCCCTATGAGCAGTTCTTC
CASSPSGPYEQFF
>TRBV7-2|-|-|TRBJ2-5
TGTGCCAGCAGCTTCTCTGGGAGAGAGACCCAGTACTTC
CASSFSGRETQYF
>TRBV11-2|TRBD2|few|TRBJ2-5
TGTGCCAGCAGCCAACCTCCTCCTAGCGGGAGAGGTGGTGAGACCCAGTACTTC
CASSQPPPSGRGGETQYF
>TRBV19|TRBD1|-|TRBJ1-4
TGTGCCAGTAGGACAGGGGCCGGTGGGAATGAAAAACTGTTTTTT
CASRTGAGGNEKLFF
>TRBV18|-|-|TRBJ2-2
TGTGCCAGCTCACCGAGGAAAACCGGGGAGCTGTTTTTT
CASSPRKTGELFF
>TRBV11-3|TRBD2|-|TRBJ2-1
TGTGCCACGGCCGGGAGGGCCTTCAATGAGCAGTTCTTC
CATAGRAFNEQFF
>TRBV6-4|-|-|TRBJ2-6
TGTGCCAGCGGTTCCGAGGGAGGTGACTCTGGGGCCAACGTCCTGACTTTC
CASGSEGGDSGANVLTF
>TRBV11-1|-|once|TRBJ2-3
TGTGCCAGCAGCGTAGAGGGAGCTAGCACAGATACGCAGTATTTT
CASSVEGASTDTQYF
>TRBV19|TRBD2|-|TRBJ2-1
TGTGCCAGTAGTACGCTAAGGGCTAGCGGGAGGTATTCCTACAATGAGCAGTTCTTC
CASSTLRASGRYSYNEQFF
>TRBV6-5|TRBD2|-|TRBJ2-1
TGTGCCAGCAGACTAGCGGGATTCAATGAGCAGTTCTTC
CASRLAGFNEQFF
>TRBV5-5|-|-|TRBJ1-3
TGTGCCAGCAGCCTCTTTGAACAATCTGGAAACACCATATATTTT
CASSLFEQSGNTIYF
>TRBV15|TRBD2|few|TRBJ2-1
TGTGCCACCAGCCGGCTAGCGGGACCCAATGAGCAGTTCTTC
CATSRLAGPNEQFF
>TRBV12-2|-|-|TRBJ2-7
TGTGCAAGTCGGTACCTAGGGGCCTTGAGCTACGAGCAGTACTTC
CASRYLGALSYEQYF
>TRBV7-2|TRBD2|-|TRBJ2-5
TGTGCCAGCAGCTCAGGGGTTCTGGCTAGCGGGAGGAAAGAGACCCAGTACTTC
CASSSGVLASGRKETQYF
>TRBV4-1|-|-|TRBJ2-6
TGCGCCAGCAGCCAAGATTCAGCGGCTGGGGCCAACGTCCTGACTTTC
CASSQDSAAGANVLTF
>TRBV4-1|-|-|TRBJ1-4
TGCGCCAGCAGCCAAGGGTTACGGGATGAAAAACTGTTTTTT
CASSQGLRDEKLFF
>TRBV28|TRBD1|-|TRBJ2-1
TGTGCCAGCCAATCAGGGGGTCTCAATGAGCAGTTCTTC
CASQSGGLNEQFF
>TRBV2|TRBD2|-|TRBJ2-1
TGTGCCAGCGAGCCGGGACTAGCGTACAATGAGCAGTTCTTC
CASEPGLAYNEQFF
>TRBV18|-|-|TRBJ2-7
TGTGCCAGCTCACCACCTAGCGGATCCTACGAGCAGTACTTC
CASSPPSGSYEQYF
>TRBV6-6|-|-|TRBJ2-7
TGTGCCAGCAGTTATACGGGGAGGTCCTACGAGCAGTACTTC
CASSYTGRSYEQYF
>TRBV18|TRBD1|-|TRBJ1-1
TGTGCCAGCTCACCGACAGGGGGCCGGAACACTGAAGCTTTCTTT
CASSPTGGRNTEAFF
>TRBV3-1/TRBV3-2|TRBD2|once|TRBJ2-1
TGTGCCAGCAGCCAAGATCGGACTAGCGGGATCCATGAGCAGTTCTTC
CASSQDRTSGIHEQFF
>TRBV28|-|-|TRBJ2-1
TGTGCCAGCAGTTTAGCTCCCAGCTCCTACAATGAGCAGTTCTTC
CASSLAPSSYNEQFF
>TRBV28|-|-|TRBJ1-5
TGTGCCAGCAGTTTATGGGACATCCGAAAATATAGCAATCAGCCCCAGCATTTT
CASSLWDIRKYSNQPQHF
>TRBV19|-|-|TRBJ1-5
TGTGCCAGTAGTATAGATGGGGGTCAGGGGCCGCTCCTCTATAGCAATCAGCCCCAGCATTTT
CASSIDGGQGPLLYSNQPQHF
>TRBV11-2|TRBD1|-|TRBJ1-4
TGTGCCAGCAGCCTCCAACCGACAGGGGGAAATGAAAAACTGTTTTTT
CASSLQPTGGNEKLFF
>TRBV30|TRBD1|-|TRBJ1-1
TGTGCCTGGAGTGGGACAGGGGGCCGGGCGAACACTGAAGCTTTCTTT
CAWSGTGGRANTEAFF
>TRBV18|-|-|TRBJ2-7
TGTGCCAGCTCACCACCCATGGCTTCCTACGAGCAGTACTTC
CASSPPMASYEQYF
>TRBV28|TRBD1|-|TRBJ2-7
TGTGCCAGCAGTTTGGGACAGGGAAAGCAGTACTTC
CASSLGQGKQYF
>TRBV5-6|-|-|TRBJ2-7
TGTGCCAGCAGCTTACGTCAGGGAAGGTACGAGCAGTACTTC
CASSLRQGRYEQYF
>TRBV6-2/TRBV6-3|TRBD2|-|TRBJ2-1
TGTGCCAGCAGTTACTCGGTAGCGGGAGGTGATGAGCAGTTCTTC
CASSYSVAGGDEQFF
>TRBV3-1/TRBV3-2|-|few|TRBJ2-5
TGTGCCAGCAGTCCCTTTAGTATAAGTCAAGAGACCCAGTACTTC
CASSPFSISQETQYF
>TRBV28|-|-|TRBJ1-5
TGTGCCAGCAGTTTTCAGATTAGCAATCAGCCCCAGCATTTT
CASSFQISNQPQHF
>TRBV7-9|-|-|TRBJ1-4
TGTGCCAGCAGCTCGGGACTAAATGAAAAACTGTTTTTT
CASSSGLNEKLFF